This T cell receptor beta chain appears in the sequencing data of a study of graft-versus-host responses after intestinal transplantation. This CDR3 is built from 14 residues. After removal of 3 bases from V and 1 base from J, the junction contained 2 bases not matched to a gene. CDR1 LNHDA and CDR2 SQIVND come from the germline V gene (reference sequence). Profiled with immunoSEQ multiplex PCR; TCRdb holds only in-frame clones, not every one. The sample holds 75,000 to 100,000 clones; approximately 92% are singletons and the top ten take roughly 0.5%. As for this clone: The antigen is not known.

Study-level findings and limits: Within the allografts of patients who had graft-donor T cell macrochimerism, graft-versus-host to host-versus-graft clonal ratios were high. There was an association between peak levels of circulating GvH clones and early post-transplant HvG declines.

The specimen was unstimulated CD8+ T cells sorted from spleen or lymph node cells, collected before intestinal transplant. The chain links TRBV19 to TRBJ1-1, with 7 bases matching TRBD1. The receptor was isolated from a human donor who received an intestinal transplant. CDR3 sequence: CASSIRTGNTEAFF. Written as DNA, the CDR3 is TGTGCCAGTAGTATTAGGACAGGGAACACTGAAGCTTTCTTT. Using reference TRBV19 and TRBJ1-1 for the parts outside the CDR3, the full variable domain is DGGITQSPKYLFRKEGQNVTLSCEQNLNHDAMYWYRQDPGQGLRLIYYSQIVNDFQKGDIAEGYSVSREKKESFPLTVTSAQKNPTAFYLCASSIRTGNTEAFFGQGTRLTVV.